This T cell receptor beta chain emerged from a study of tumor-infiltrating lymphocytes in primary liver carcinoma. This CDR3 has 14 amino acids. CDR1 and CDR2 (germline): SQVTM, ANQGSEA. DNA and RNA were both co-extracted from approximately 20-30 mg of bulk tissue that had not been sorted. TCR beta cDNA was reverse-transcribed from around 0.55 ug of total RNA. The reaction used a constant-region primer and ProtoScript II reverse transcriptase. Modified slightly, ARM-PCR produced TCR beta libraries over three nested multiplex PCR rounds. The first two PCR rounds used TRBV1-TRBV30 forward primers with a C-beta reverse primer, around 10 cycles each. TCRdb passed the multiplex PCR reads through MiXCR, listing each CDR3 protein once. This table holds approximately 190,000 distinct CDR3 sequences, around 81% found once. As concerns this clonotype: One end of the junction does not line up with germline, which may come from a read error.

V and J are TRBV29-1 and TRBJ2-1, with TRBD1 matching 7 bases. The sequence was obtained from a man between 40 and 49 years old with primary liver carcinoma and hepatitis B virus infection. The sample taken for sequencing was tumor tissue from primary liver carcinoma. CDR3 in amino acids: CRVDRDSAYNEQFF. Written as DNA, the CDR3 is TGCAGAGTTGATCGGGACAGTGCTTACAATGAGCAGTTCTTC.